The rows below give T cell receptor beta chains drawn from one sample of a study of blood T cells in healthy people across ages. TCRdb re-analysed the 5' RACE reads in MiXCR, keeping a single row per CDR3 protein. Found here are 630,000 or so distinct CDR3 sequences, 32% of them singletons; the top ten hold over 15%. Sequenced input: blood. The source of these receptors is an elderly woman in good health. Both conserved end residues are part of each CDR3. The D gene is left open where the match is weak. The size of a clone is reported for some rows only, either as once, few or many, or as a class for expanded clones.

clone size: -; J gene: TRBJ2-1; V gene: TRBV4-3; D gene: TRBD2; CDR3 length: 17; CDR3 protein: CASSQQATSGGGNEQFF; CDR3 DNA: TGCGCCAGCAGCCAACAAGCTACTAGCGGGGGAGGCAATGAGCAGTTCTTC
clone size: -; J gene: TRBJ2-5; V gene: TRBV29-1; D gene: TRBD1; CDR3 length: 15; CDR3 protein: CSVALGQALGETQYF; CDR3 DNA: TGCAGCGTTGCTTTGGGACAGGCCCTTGGGGAGACCCAGTACTTC
clone size: -; J gene: TRBJ1-1; V gene: TRBV7-3; D gene: -; CDR3 length: 15; CDR3 protein: CASSPPGRGGTEAFF; CDR3 DNA: TGTGCCAGCAGCCCTCCCGGACGGGGCGGGACTGAAGCTTTCTTT
clone size: many; J gene: TRBJ2-5; V gene: TRBV7-9; D gene: TRBD2; CDR3 length: 13; CDR3 protein: CASIPAGGVTQYF; CDR3 DNA: TGTGCCAGCATACCAGCGGGGGGGGTGACCCAGTACTTC
clone size: once; J gene: TRBJ2-3; V gene: TRBV5-1; D gene: -; CDR3 length: 12; CDR3 protein: CASSKSTGTQYF; CDR3 DNA: TGCGCCAGCAGCAAGAGCACAGGTACGCAGTATTTT
clone size: many; J gene: TRBJ1-5; V gene: TRBV27; D gene: -; CDR3 length: 15; CDR3 protein: CATSTGMNSNQPQHF; CDR3 DNA: TGTGCCACCTCGACAGGAATGAATAGCAATCAGCCCCAGCATTTT
clone size: few; J gene: TRBJ1-1; V gene: TRBV2; D gene: -; CDR3 length: 14; CDR3 protein: CASRKGVTNTEAFF; CDR3 DNA: TGTGCCAGCAGAAAGGGGGTCACGAACACTGAAGCTTTCTTT
clone size: many; J gene: TRBJ1-5; V gene: TRBV15; D gene: -; CDR3 length: 15; CDR3 protein: CATSIQRYSNQPQHF; CDR3 DNA: TGTGCCACCAGCATCCAGCGGTATAGCAATCAGCCCCAGCATTTT
clone size: few; J gene: TRBJ1-5; V gene: TRBV6-1; D gene: -; CDR3 length: 15; CDR3 protein: CASATGEYSNQPQHF; CDR3 DNA: TGTGCCAGTGCGACAGGAGAGTATAGCAATCAGCCCCAGCATTTT
clone size: -; J gene: TRBJ1-2; V gene: TRBV28; D gene: TRBD1; CDR3 length: 13; CDR3 protein: CASNDFRDRGHTF; CDR3 DNA: TGTGCCAGCAACGATTTCCGGGACAGGGGGCACACCTTC
clone size: -; J gene: TRBJ2-3; V gene: TRBV20-1; D gene: -; CDR3 length: 14; CDR3 protein: CSATELGLTDTQYF; CDR3 DNA: TGCAGTGCCACCGAGCTGGGTCTCACAGATACGCAGTATTTT
clone size: many; J gene: TRBJ2-7; V gene: TRBV6-1; D gene: -; CDR3 length: 15; CDR3 protein: CASSEGYSISYEQYF; CDR3 DNA: TGTGCCAGCAGTGAAGGTTATAGTATTTCCTACGAGCAGTACTTC
clone size: many; J gene: TRBJ1-6; V gene: TRBV5-1; D gene: -; CDR3 length: 14; CDR3 protein: CASSPGGANSPLHF; CDR3 DNA: TGCGCCAGCAGCCCGGGGGGGGCTAATTCACCCCTCCACTTT
clone size: -; J gene: TRBJ2-3; V gene: TRBV20-1; D gene: -; CDR3 length: 12; CDR3 protein: CSADRLADTQYF; CDR3 DNA: TGCAGTGCTGATCGGTTGGCGGATACGCAGTATTTT
clone size: many; J gene: TRBJ1-4; V gene: TRBV7-2; D gene: -; CDR3 length: 15; CDR3 protein: CASSFPGATNEKLFF; CDR3 DNA: TGTGCCAGCAGTTTCCCCGGGGCAACTAATGAAAAACTGTTTTTT
clone size: -; J gene: TRBJ2-5; V gene: TRBV19; D gene: TRBD2; CDR3 length: 15; CDR3 protein: CASRSSGRVYDEQYF; CDR3 DNA: TGTGCCAGTAGAAGTAGCGGGAGGGTATACGATGAGCAGTACTTC
clone size: many; J gene: TRBJ1-4; V gene: TRBV20-1; D gene: -; CDR3 length: 13; CDR3 protein: CSAQGRTREKLFF; CDR3 DNA: TGCAGTGCTCAGGGGCGCACTCGGGAAAAACTGTTTTTT
clone size: few; J gene: TRBJ1-5; V gene: TRBV30; D gene: -; CDR3 length: 13; CDR3 protein: CAWSGGVNQPQHF; CDR3 DNA: TGTGCCTGGAGCGGGGGGGTTAATCAGCCCCAGCATTTT
clone size: many; J gene: TRBJ2-7; V gene: TRBV5-1; D gene: TRBD2; CDR3 length: 15; CDR3 protein: CASSRRGGGADEQYF; CDR3 DNA: TGCGCCAGCAGCCGACGGGGCGGGGGGGCCGACGAGCAGTACTTC
clone size: -; J gene: TRBJ2-7; V gene: TRBV11-2; D gene: TRBD1; CDR3 length: 14; CDR3 protein: CTSSTTTGGGEQYF; CDR3 DNA: TGTACCAGCAGCACAACGACAGGGGGTGGCGAGCAGTACTTC
clone size: many; J gene: TRBJ2-7; V gene: TRBV29-1; D gene: TRBD1; CDR3 length: 14; CDR3 protein: CSVLQGSGSYEQYF; CDR3 DNA: TGCAGCGTGTTACAGGGGTCGGGCTCCTACGAGCAGTACTTC
clone size: many; J gene: TRBJ2-7; V gene: TRBV28; D gene: -; CDR3 length: 15; CDR3 protein: CASSLGGTDAYEQYF; CDR3 DNA: TGTGCCAGCAGTTTAGGGGGGACCGACGCCTACGAGCAGTACTTC
clone size: -; J gene: TRBJ2-3; V gene: TRBV7-9; D gene: -; CDR3 length: 16; CDR3 protein: CASSSRDFDHTDTQYF; CDR3 DNA: TGTGCCAGCAGCTCTCGGGACTTTGATCACACAGATACGCAGTATTTT
clone size: many; J gene: TRBJ2-7; V gene: TRBV15; D gene: -; CDR3 length: 14; CDR3 protein: CATSRDRAGKEQYF; CDR3 DNA: TGTGCCACCAGCAGAGATCGGGCAGGGAAGGAGCAGTACTTC
clone size: many; J gene: TRBJ1-2; V gene: TRBV20-1; D gene: -; CDR3 length: 12; CDR3 protein: CSASSPLYGYTF; CDR3 DNA: TGCAGTGCTAGTTCGCCCCTTTATGGCTACACCTTC
clone size: -; J gene: TRBJ1-5; V gene: TRBV6-2/TRBV6-3; D gene: -; CDR3 length: 17; CDR3 protein: CASTRRGGWFSNQPQHF; CDR3 DNA: TGTGCCAGCACCAGGAGAGGGGGGTGGTTTAGCAATCAGCCCCAGCATTTT
clone size: few; J gene: TRBJ1-2; V gene: TRBV6-6; D gene: TRBD1; CDR3 length: 15; CDR3 protein: CASTKGAGGEYGYTF; CDR3 DNA: TGTGCCAGCACCAAGGGGGCAGGGGGCGAGTATGGCTACACCTTC
clone size: many; J gene: TRBJ1-1; V gene: TRBV30; D gene: -; CDR3 length: 13; CDR3 protein: CAWSVRARTEAFF; CDR3 DNA: TGTGCCTGGAGTGTCCGGGCGCGCACTGAAGCTTTCTTT
clone size: few; J gene: TRBJ1-2; V gene: TRBV5-1; D gene: TRBD1; CDR3 length: 14; CDR3 protein: CASSYLQGDYGYTF; CDR3 DNA: TGCGCCAGCAGCTACTTACAGGGGGACTATGGCTACACCTTC
clone size: few; J gene: TRBJ2-2; V gene: TRBV12-3/TRBV12-4; D gene: TRBD2; CDR3 length: 14; CDR3 protein: CASKGLSESGELFF; CDR3 DNA: TGTGCCAGCAAGGGACTATCCGAGTCCGGGGAGCTGTTTTTT
clone size: many; J gene: TRBJ2-6; V gene: TRBV6-1; D gene: TRBD1; CDR3 length: 18; CDR3 protein: CASSERRDRLPGANVLTF; CDR3 DNA: TGTGCCAGCAGTGAACGTCGGGACAGGCTTCCGGGGGCCAACGTCCTGACTTTC
clone size: -; J gene: TRBJ2-7; V gene: TRBV6-5; D gene: -; CDR3 length: 13; CDR3 protein: CASKSLHSYEQYF; CDR3 DNA: TGTGCCAGCAAGTCCCTCCACTCCTACGAGCAGTACTTC
clone size: many; J gene: TRBJ2-5; V gene: TRBV7-9; D gene: TRBD2; CDR3 length: 14; CDR3 protein: CASSSVLAAETQYF; CDR3 DNA: TGTGCCAGCAGCTCGGTTCTAGCGGCGGAGACCCAGTACTTC